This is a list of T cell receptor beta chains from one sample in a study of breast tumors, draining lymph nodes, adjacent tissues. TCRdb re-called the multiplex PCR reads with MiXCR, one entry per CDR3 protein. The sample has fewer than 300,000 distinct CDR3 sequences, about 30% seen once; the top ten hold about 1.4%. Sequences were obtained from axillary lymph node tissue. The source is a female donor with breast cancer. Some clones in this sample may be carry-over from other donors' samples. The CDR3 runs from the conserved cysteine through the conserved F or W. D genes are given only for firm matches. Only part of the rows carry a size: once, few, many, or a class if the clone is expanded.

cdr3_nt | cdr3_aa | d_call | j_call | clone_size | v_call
TGCAGTGCTAGAGGTGGGACTATAAGAGAGACCCAGTACTTC | CSARGGTIRETQYF | TRBD2 | TRBJ2-5 | many | TRBV20-1
TGCGCCAGCAGCCAGACAGGGCCGTTGAAAGATACGCAGTATTTT | CASSQTGPLKDTQYF | TRBD1 | TRBJ2-3 | NA | TRBV4-1
TGTGCCAGTAGTTATTCAGGGTACAATGAGCAGTTCTTC | CASSYSGYNEQFF | NA | TRBJ2-1 | many | TRBV19
TGTGCCAGCAGCTTGGGGGGGGGGCGGGGCTACACCATATATTTT | CASSLGGGRGYTIYF | NA | TRBJ1-3 | NA | TRBV7-8
TGTGCCAGCAGCTTAGCCAATGCCCAAAGGACAGATACGCAGTATTTT | CASSLANAQRTDTQYF | NA | TRBJ2-3 | many | TRBV7-9
TGTGCCAGCAGTTTAGGGGCAGGGGCCCTGACCAAAAACATTCAGTACTTC | CASSLGAGALTKNIQYF | NA | TRBJ2-4 | NA | TRBV27
TGTGCCAGCACCCTCCGGGACATCTCCTACAATGAGCAGTTCTTC | CASTLRDISYNEQFF | NA | TRBJ2-1 | many | TRBV6-2/TRBV6-3
TGCAGTGCTAGAGAATTCGCAGGGGCCCAAGAGACCCAGTACTTC | CSAREFAGAQETQYF | NA | TRBJ2-5 | many | TRBV20-1
TGTGCCAGCAGCTCTCTCCGGAACACCGGGGAGCTGTTTTTT | CASSSLRNTGELFF | NA | TRBJ2-2 | many | TRBV11-3
TGTGCCATCAGTGACGTTAGGACTAGCGGGAGGCTTAGTAATGAGCAGTTCTTC | CAISDVRTSGRLSNEQFF | TRBD2 | TRBJ2-1 | once | TRBV10-3
TGTGCCAGCAGCTTTTACAGGGGCTCCTATAATTCACCCCTCCACTTT | CASSFYRGSYNSPLHF | TRBD1 | TRBJ1-6 | many | TRBV7-9
TGCAGTGCTAGAGTTGGGACAGGGGACTACGAGCAGTACTTC | CSARVGTGDYEQYF | TRBD1 | TRBJ2-7 | many | TRBV20-1
TGTGCCAGCAGCCCCGGGACTAGCGGGAGACGTGATACGCAGTATTTT | CASSPGTSGRRDTQYF | TRBD2 | TRBJ2-3 | NA | TRBV14
TGTGCCTGGAGTGTGAGAGGGGAGAGGAGCACTGAAGCTTTCTTT | CAWSVRGERSTEAFF | NA | TRBJ1-1 | NA | TRBV30
TGTGCCAGCAGCTTAGACCCCAGCGGGGGGTACCAAGAGACCCAGTACTTC | CASSLDPSGGYQETQYF | TRBD2 | TRBJ2-5 | NA | TRBV7-6
TGTGCCAGCAGCTTATCGGGAACCTGCGAGCAGTACTTC | CASSLSGTCEQYF | NA | TRBJ2-7 | many | TRBV13
TGTGCCAGCAGTTTAGAGCGGGATTCCTACAATGACTACACCTTC | CASSLERDSYNDYTF | NA | TRBJ1-2 | NA | TRBV6-5
TGCAGTGCTGCCGGGACGGCGGTATATGGGCAGTACTTC | CSAAGTAVYGQYF | NA | TRBJ2-7 | many | TRBV20-1
TGTGCCTGGAGTACCGGACAGGGGAAAGAGACCCAGTACTTC | CAWSTGQGKETQYF | TRBD1 | TRBJ2-5 | many | TRBV30
TGTGCCAGTCCCCGCCCGAGGGACAGGGGTTTTTCACCCCTCCACTTT | CASPRPRDRGFSPLHF | TRBD1 | TRBJ1-6 | many | TRBV7-3
TGTGCCACCAGCAGGGCGGGGATCTATGGCTACACCTTC | CATSRAGIYGYTF | NA | TRBJ1-2 | NA | TRBV15
TGTGCCAGCAGTATCGGGACAGGGGCGGGCTACACCTTC | CASSIGTGAGYTF | TRBD1 | TRBJ1-2 | many | TRBV25-1
TGTGCCAGCAGTCTAAAGGGGATCAAGTCACCCCTCCACTTT | CASSLKGIKSPLHF | NA | TRBJ1-6 | NA | TRBV12-3/TRBV12-4
TGCAGCTACCTTAGCGGGAGGGCCGACGAGCAGTACTTC | CSYLSGRADEQYF | TRBD2 | TRBJ2-7 | NA | TRBV29-1
TGTGCCAGCTCACCGGCTACAGGGAGCCCCTACGAGCAGTACTTC | CASSPATGSPYEQYF | NA | TRBJ2-7 | few | TRBV18
TGTGCTAGTGGTTGGGGACAGGACCAAGAGACCCAGTACTTC | CASGWGQDQETQYF | TRBD1 | TRBJ2-5 | many | TRBV12-5
TGTGCTCCTACAGGAGGGCAGGGTGGGAGGCCCTACTACGAGCAGTACTTC | CAPTGGQGGRPYYEQYF | NA | TRBJ2-7 | many | TRBV9
TGTGCCAGCAGCTTGAGTGGGCTTTCCTATGGCTACACCTTC | CASSLSGLSYGYTF | NA | TRBJ1-2 | NA | TRBV5-4
TGTGCCAGCAGCGTAGATGGCGATCCCTACGAGCAGTACTTC | CASSVDGDPYEQYF | NA | TRBJ2-7 | many | TRBV9
TGTGCCAGCAGCTCCTTCCCGACTAGCTCCTACAATGAGCAGTTCTTC | CASSSFPTSSYNEQFF | NA | TRBJ2-1 | many | TRBV7-3
TGTGCCAGCAGTTCTAGGGGACGCGGTGAGCAGTTCTTC | CASSSRGRGEQFF | NA | TRBJ2-1 | many | TRBV11-3
TGCAGTGCTACGGACGGGTCAGCGATTCAGCCCCAGCATTTT | CSATDGSAIQPQHF | NA | TRBJ1-5 | many | TRBV20-1
TGTGCCAGTAGCTCGTACGGACAGGGGATTCGTCCCCAGCATTTT | CASSSYGQGIRPQHF | TRBD1 | TRBJ1-5 | many | TRBV19
TGTGCCAGCAGTCACCCACAGTATTTT | CASSHPQYF | NA | TRBJ2-3 | NA | TRBV6-6
TGTGCCAGCAGTTCATCGGGGGTCCACGAGCAGTACTTC | CASSSSGVHEQYF | NA | TRBJ2-7 | many | TRBV27
TGCAGTGCTTCCAATGTCAGGGGGAACACCGGGGAGCTGTTTTTT | CSASNVRGNTGELFF | NA | TRBJ2-2 | many | TRBV20-1
TGTGCCAGTAGTCCCCAAGGAGGCTCTGGAAACACCATATATTTT | CASSPQGGSGNTIYF | NA | TRBJ1-3 | many | TRBV19
TGTGCCAGCAGCTTAACACTAGCGGGAGGCTACGAGCAGTACTTC | CASSLTLAGGYEQYF | TRBD2 | TRBJ2-7 | NA | TRBV11-3
TGTGCCAGCAGTGTGTCTTCGGGACAGAACTACAATGAGCAGTTCTTC | CASSVSSGQNYNEQFF | TRBD1 | TRBJ2-1 | NA | TRBV25-1
TGTGCCAGCAGCAAAAAGGGACTGGCCGATGAGCAGTTCTTC | CASSKKGLADEQFF | NA | TRBJ2-1 | many | TRBV9
TGCGCCAGCAGCTTGGATGGGGCAGGGTTTGACGAGCAGTACTTC | CASSLDGAGFDEQYF | NA | TRBJ2-7 | once | TRBV5-1
TGTGCCAGCTCACCAACCTCCGGGACTAGCGTGGGGTACTTC | CASSPTSGTSVGYF | TRBD2 | TRBJ2-7 | many | TRBV18